Shown below are 8 T cell receptor beta chains from a single sample sequenced in a study of identical twins. TCRdb reprocessed the 5' RACE reads via MiXCR and lists one record per CDR3 protein. The sample shows a few hundred thousand distinct CDR3 sequences, about 15% of them seen only once. A further study also used this sample, focusing on yellow fever vaccine responses in identical twins.

The sequenced material came from CD4+ T cells sorted from blood. These receptors all come from a woman under 30 in good health.

This clonotype came up a few times. This sequence joins TRBV6-1 and TRBJ1-3; the match to TRBD1 covers 7 bases. The CDR3 loop spans 14 amino acids. Germline V gives CDR1 MNHNS, CDR2 SASEGT. V dropped 6 bases and J dropped 2; count of bases not matched to a gene: 4. Here the CDR3 reads CASSRGTAGNTIYF. CDR3 coding DNA: TGTGCCAGCAGCCGTGGGACAGCTGGAAACACCATATATTTT.

This clonotype was seen only a few times. This chain links TRBV12-3 or TRBV12-4 with TRBJ2-1, with D unclear. The CDR3 is made up of 13 amino acids. Trimming left V 0 bases short and J 7 bases short, with 7 bases between. CDR3 in DNA: TGTGCCAGCAGTTTAGCGCACCAAAATGAGCAGTTCTTC. It encodes CASSLAHQNEQFF.

Concerning this clonotype: A clone one base away is much larger, so this may be a read error. The CDR3 region has the DNA TGTGCCAGCAGTGGGGACCTCAATGAGCAGTTCTTC. This gives the protein CASSGDLNEQFF. The chain is built from TRBV2 and TRBJ2-1, with D perhaps being TRBD1 or TRBD2 (5 bases each). Trimming took 4 bases from V and 6 from J, leaving 7 bases between them. The CDR3 runs to 12 residues. Germline V gene lookup returns CDR1 SNHLY and CDR2 FYNNEI.

This clonotype was detected only a few times. The chain recombines TRBV12-3 or TRBV12-4 with TRBJ2-5; 11 bases line up with TRBD2. V lost 2 bases to trimming and J lost 4 bases; unmatched junction nucleotides: 6. The CDR3 length is 16 residues. Here the CDR3 DNA reads TGTGCCAGCAGTTTAAGACTAGCGGGAATGTTAGAGACCCAGTACTTC. It translates to CASSLRLAGMLETQYF.

The V call is TRBV7-2, the J call TRBJ1-3; no definite D call. The CDR3 runs to 15 residues. Germline V gives CDR1 SGHTA, CDR2 FQGNSA. V lost 2 bases to trimming and J lost 4 bases, with 12 bases between them. The DNA of the CDR3 is TGTGCCAGCAGCTTACCCGGACGCCTGGGAAACACCATATATTTT. Translated, it gives CASSLPGRLGNTIYF.

The CDR3 loop is CASSLMSDRGSSYNEQFF. CDR3 bases: TGCGCCAGCAGCTTGATGTCGGACAGGGGGAGCTCCTACAATGAGCAGTTCTTC. This chain uses TRBV5-1 with TRBJ2-1, with 10 positions matching TRBD1. The CDR3 is 18 amino acids. CDR1 and CDR2 (germline): SGHRS, YFSETQ. V lost 1 base and J lost 0; bases outside the gene matches: 7.

CDR3 nucleotides: TGCAGTGTAGGGGACAAAAACATTCAGTACTTC. It encodes CSVGDKNIQYF. The rearrangement joins TRBV20-1 to TRBJ2-4; possible D gene TRBD1, 5 bases. Germline CDR1 and CDR2: DFQATT and SNEGSKA (reference sequence). This CDR3 has 11 residues. With 7 bases removed from V and 3 bases from J, the gap between germline ends came to 7 bases.

This clonotype was observed a few times. The chain carries TRBV24-1 and TRBJ2-2; a weak D match, TRBD2 (6 bases). The CDR3 covers 14 residues. Trimming took 9 bases from V and 0 from J, leaving 10 bases between them. Germline V gene lookup returns CDR1 KGHDR and CDR2 SFDVKD. Here the CDR3 reads CATGGYPNTGELFF. CDR3 nucleotides: TGTGCCACCGGGGGGTACCCGAACACCGGGGAGCTGTTTTTT.